These 5 T cell receptor beta chains were sequenced from one sample in a study of blood T cell repertoires in COVID-19. The method was immunoSEQ multiplex PCR; TCRdb's version includes in-frame clones alone and lacks a portion of them. The sample lists under 130,000 clones, 70% to 80% seen once, with 20% to 25% in the top ten. Sequenced: peripheral blood. These receptor sequences come from a man in his 70s with active or convalescent COVID-19.

The rearrangement links TRBV4-2 to TRBJ2-2, with 9 bases lining up with TRBD2. V lost 1 base, J lost 6 bases, and 3 bases stayed unmatched. CDR1 LGHNA and CDR2 YNFKEQ come from the germline V gene. The CDR3 loop spans 15 amino acids. For the CDR3, the DNA is TGTGCCAGCAGCCAAGGGCTAGCGGGATCCGGGGAGCTGTTTTTT. Translation: CASSQGLAGSGELFF.

The chain carries TRBV2 and TRBJ2-7; unclear D gene. The V gene's germline CDR1 is SNHLY and CDR2 FYNNEI. The V end lost 2 bases, the J end lost 5 bases, and 13 bases lay between the germline ends. This CDR3 has 14 residues. In nucleotides, the CDR3 is TGTGCCAGCAGTGAAATTTTTTCCGTTAACGAGCAGTACTTC. It encodes CASSEIFSVNEQYF.

The chain uses TRBV15 and TRBJ2-5, with 7 positions matching TRBD1. CDR1 and CDR2 from the germline V gene are LNHNV and YYDKDF (reference sequence). Trimming took 5 bases from V and 4 from J; bases not matched to a gene: 13. The CDR3 covers 16 residues. CDR3 sequence (DNA): TGTGCCACCAGCTCCCGCACAGGGGACGACCCAGAGACCCAGTACTTC. Its protein is CATSSRTGDDPETQYF.

The J gene is TRBJ1-5, the V gene TRBV6-5; weak D call: TRBD1 (6 bases). The CDR3 length is 13 residues. The germline V and J ends were trimmed by 5 bases and 4 bases, with 9 bases remaining between them. CDR1 and CDR2 (germline): MNHEY, SVGAGI. CDR3 DNA sequence: TGTGCCAGCAGTAACAGGGTGAATCAGCCCCAGCATTTT. Its translation is CASSNRVNQPQHF.

There are many counts of this clone. The chain combines TRBV7-8 with TRBJ2-2; 7 bases are a match to TRBD2. The germline V gene has CDR1 SGHVS and CDR2 FQNEAQ. This CDR3 is built from 15 residues. Losses at the gene ends were 3 bases for V and 2 bases for J; bases not matched to a gene: 3. The CDR3 DNA follows: TGTGCCAGCAGCTTCCGGGACTATAACACCGGGGAGCTGTTTTTT. Its translation: CASSFRDYNTGELFF.